The 28 T cell receptor beta chains in this list originate from one sample, sequenced in a study of cytomegalovirus exposure and HLA in healthy donors. The PCR contained 60 Vbeta and 13 Jbeta primers. This table comes from immunoSEQ multiplex PCR, and its TCRdb copy is limited to in-frame clones, with some not included. This listing includes about 110,000 clones. Sequenced sample: PBMCs. All receptors derive from a man aged 40-49 years in good health and CMV-seropositive.

This chain uses TRBV14 with TRBJ2-3; possible D gene TRBD1, 6 bases. CDR1 is SGHDN and CDR2 is FVKESK in the germline V gene. V was cut by 0 bases and J by 2 bases, with 18 bases left in between. The CDR3 sequence is 18 residues long. The CDR3 sequence: CASSQEGVWGHTTDTQYF. DNA for the CDR3: TGTGCCAGCAGCCAAGAAGGGGTTTGGGGACATACCACAGATACGCAGTATTTT.

The chain recombines TRBV10-3 with TRBJ1-5; 7 bases are shared with TRBD1. V lost 2 bases and J lost 2; bases outside the gene matches: 3. The CDR3 runs 15 residues. CDR1 and CDR2 from the germline V gene are ENHRY and SYGVKD. CDR3 sequence: CAISETGVGNQPQHF. The CDR3 region has the DNA TGTGCCATCAGTGAGACAGGGGTGGGCAATCAGCCCCAGCATTTT.

The CDR3 nucleotides are TGTGCCACCAGCAGAGATGTAGTCGGCGGGAGGAGCACAGATACGCAGTATTTT. Protein: CATSRDVVGGRSTDTQYF. The chain joins TRBV15 to TRBJ2-3, with TRBD2 matching 8 bases. The CDR3 is 18 residues long. V gave up 0 bases and J gave up 0 bases; unmatched junction bases: 8. Germline-derived CDR1 and CDR2 are LNHNV and YYDKDF (reference sequence).

The chain uses TRBV5-4 and TRBJ2-7; 12 bases align to TRBD1. Germline lookup yields CDR1 SGHNT and CDR2 YYREEE (reference sequence). This CDR3 is built from 18 residues. After removal of 3 bases from V and 1 base from J, the junction contained 11 bases not matched to a gene. The CDR3, as DNA: TGTGCCAGCAGCTCATTCGGGACAGGGGGCCCGGGTTCCTACGAGCAGTACTTC. It encodes CASSSFGTGGPGSYEQYF.

This chain connects TRBV20-1 to TRBJ1-2; tentatively, D is TRBD1 (5 bases). Germline-derived CDR1 and CDR2 are DFQATT and SNEGSKA (reference sequence). The V and J ends lost 4 bases and 7 bases respectively, with 10 bases between them. The CDR3 contains 11 residues. The CDR3 region has the DNA TGCAGTGCTATAGGCAGGGTTGGCTACACCTTC. This gives the protein CSAIGRVGYTF.

The chain combines TRBV5-4 with TRBJ1-2; 7 bases align to TRBD1. From germline, CDR1 is SGHNT and CDR2 YYREEE (reference sequence). CDR3 size: 14 residues. Germline trimming cut 1 base from V and 4 bases from J; bases unmatched to any gene: 4. CDR3 sequence reads: CASSLQQGSYGYTF. DNA of the CDR3: TGTGCCAGCAGCTTGCAACAGGGGAGCTATGGCTACACCTTC.

This rearrangement joins TRBV7-9 to TRBJ2-3; 7 nucleotides line up with TRBD2. The length of the CDR3 is 15 residues. The trim removed 7 bases at V and 1 base at J, leaving 8 bases unmatched. Germline V CDR1 and CDR2: SEHNR, FQNEAQ (reference sequence). The CDR3 sequence is CASTGRDGGTDTQYF. The CDR3 nucleotides are TGTGCCAGCACGGGGAGGGACGGGGGCACAGATACGCAGTATTTT.

The gene calls are TRBV19 and TRBJ2-3, with D perhaps matching TRBD1 (5 bases). Per the germline V gene, CDR1 is LNHDA and CDR2 is SQIVND (reference sequence). The CDR3 contains 11 residues. V was pared by 3 bases and J by 9 bases, with 7 bases between. CDR3 bases: TGTGCCAGTAGTATTCCAGGGACGCAGTATTTT. Its protein is CASSIPGTQYF.

This rearrangement joins TRBV7-9 to TRBJ2-7; 7 bases are shared with TRBD1. This CDR3 comprises 15 residues. Unmatched junction bases numbered 4, after V lost 2 bases and J lost 0 bases. Germline V gene sequence: CDR1 SEHNR, CDR2 FQNEAQ (reference sequence). As DNA, the CDR3 is TGTGCCAGCAGCTTACATGGGACAGTCTCCTACGAGCAGTACTTC. Translation: CASSLHGTVSYEQYF.

The CDR3 DNA follows: TGTGCCAGCAGTTACGTCAGAGGCGAGCAGTACTTC. This translates into CASSYVRGEQYF. This sequence joins TRBV6-6 and TRBJ2-7; D remains ambiguous. V was shortened by 2 bases and J by 6 bases, with 8 bases between the two germline ends. The CDR3 sequence is 12 residues long. Germline lookup yields CDR1 MNHNY and CDR2 SVGAGI (reference sequence).

The chain is built from TRBV2 and TRBJ2-2; 8 nucleotides agree with TRBD2. CDR3 size: 12 residues. V lost 11 bases, J lost 4 bases, and 3 bases stayed unmatched. Germline V gene sequence: CDR1 SNHLY, CDR2 FYNNEI. The DNA of the CDR3 is TGTGCCGGCGGGAGGAGCACCGGGGAGCTGTTTTTT. Residues: CAGGRSTGELFF.

The CDR3 region has the DNA TGCGCCAGCAGCCCAACGACAGGCCCAGATACGCAGTATTTT. This gives the protein CASSPTTGPDTQYF. J is TRBJ2-3 and V is TRBV5-1; TRBD1 might be the D (6 bases). V was shortened by 4 bases and J by 4 bases, with 13 bases between the two germline ends. The CDR3 covers 14 residues. Germline-derived CDR1 and CDR2 are SGHRS and YFSETQ.

The J gene is TRBJ1-3, the V gene TRBV5-6, with D unclear. Between the trimmed V and J ends, which lost 1 base and 4 bases, there was a span of 12 bases. Per the germline V gene, CDR1 is SGHDT and CDR2 is YYEEEE. CDR3 length: 15 amino acids. The CDR3: CASSLSAGGGNTIYF. The DNA for the CDR3 is TGTGCCAGCAGCTTGTCGGCAGGAGGCGGAAACACCATATATTTT.

The gene calls are TRBV5-6 and TRBJ1-1; D ambiguous. Germline CDR1 reads SGHDT; CDR2 reads YYEEEE. This CDR3 contains 13 residues. V was shortened by 4 bases and J by 5 bases, with 12 bases between the two germline ends. CDR3 coding DNA: TGTGCCAGCAGCCTCACGGCTAGGACTGAAGCTTTCTTT. Its protein product is CASSLTARTEAFF.

The V and J genes are TRBV10-1 and TRBJ1-1; D remains unclear. The CDR3 length is 13 residues. V was trimmed by 2 bases and J by 2 bases, leaving 6 bases between them. Germline assignment: CDR1 WNHNN and CDR2 SYGVQD (reference sequence). The CDR3 is CASSETRNTEAFF. The CDR3 coding sequence is TGCGCCAGCAGTGAGACCAGAAACACTGAAGCTTTCTTT.

The V and J genes are TRBV19 and TRBJ2-7; 7 bases map to TRBD2. The length of the CDR3 is 16 residues. Germline lookup yields CDR1 LNHDA and CDR2 SQIVND (reference sequence). V dropped 6 bases and J dropped 3; count of bases not matched to a gene: 14. This CDR3 is CASRPGVASGLYEQYF. The DNA of the CDR3 is TGTGCCAGTAGGCCGGGGGTGGCTAGCGGTCTCTACGAGCAGTACTTC.

This sequence joins TRBV29-1 and TRBJ2-1; perhaps TRBD1 as D (5 bases). The germline V gene encodes CDR1 SQVTM and CDR2 ANQGSEA. V was clipped by 8 bases and J by 1 base, with 9 bases between them. CDR3 length: 12 residues. The CDR3 protein is CSMQGSYNEQFF. The CDR3 DNA sequence: TGCAGCATGCAGGGTTCCTACAATGAGCAGTTCTTC.

This chain uses TRBV4-1 with TRBJ2-2, with D maybe TRBD2 (6 bases). Germline lookup yields CDR1 MGHRA and CDR2 YSYEKL. CDR3 size: 14 residues. Trimming shortened V by 4 bases and J by 8 bases, and 14 bases separated the two germline ends. The DNA for the CDR3 is TGCGCCAGCAGCCTCCCCTTAAGCGGGGGGGAGCTGTTTTTT. It yields the protein CASSLPLSGGELFF.

The V and J genes are TRBV28 and TRBJ1-2; 10 bases agree with TRBD1. Per the germline V gene, CDR1 is MDHEN and CDR2 is SYDVKM. The junction had 13 bases not matched to a gene; V was cut back by 5 bases and J by 7 bases. This CDR3 contains 16 residues. The CDR3 DNA reads TGTGCCAGCAGTCCTGGACAGGGGGGGCCTGATGGTGGCTACACCTTC. This encodes CASSPGQGGPDGGYTF.

This rearrangement joins TRBV28 to TRBJ1-2; D is undetermined. The CDR3 has 14 amino acids. Trimming removed 4 bases from V and 7 bases from J, with 16 bases in between. The germline V gene has CDR1 MDHEN and CDR2 SYDVKM. Here the CDR3 DNA reads TGTGCCAGCAGTTCACCACGCGCCCCAGGTGGCTACACCTTC. Translation: CASSSPRAPGGYTF.

V and J are TRBV18 and TRBJ2-7; TRBD1 is a possible D gene (5 bases). The germline V and J ends were trimmed by 3 bases and 3 bases, with 15 bases remaining between them. There are 15 residues in the CDR3. Germline loops: CDR1 KGHSH, CDR2 LQKENI. The CDR3 DNA reads as TGTGCCAGCTCACCGGGCTCGGACATCAACTACGAGCAGTACTTC. Translated: CASSPGSDINYEQYF. Full variable domain (remainder filled in from reference TRBV18 and TRBJ2-7): NAGVMQNPRHLVRRRGQEARLRCSPMKGHSHVYWYRQLPEEGLKFMVYLQKENIIDESGMPKERFSAEFPKEGPSILRIQQVVRGDSAAYFCASSPGSDINYEQYFGPGTRLTVT.

The J gene is TRBJ1-3, the V gene TRBV2; D is perhaps TRBD1 (5 bases). The CDR3 is 19 amino acids. The germline gives CDR1 SNHLY, CDR2 FYNNEI. Trimming left V 6 bases short and J 0 bases short, with 24 bases between. In nucleotides, the CDR3 is TGTGCCAGCAGCACCGGGTTGGGGCGATCCTTACACTCTGGAAACACCATATATTTT. Its translation is CASSTGLGRSLHSGNTIYF.

The V call is TRBV9, the J call TRBJ1-1; TRBD1 matches at 7 bases. The junction had 2 bases not matched to a gene; V was cut back by 3 bases and J by 3 bases. This CDR3 comprises 13 residues. CDR1 and CDR2 from the germline V gene are SGDLS and YYNGEE. The CDR3 region has the DNA TGTGCCAGCAGCGCGCAGGGGGACACTGAAGCTTTCTTT. This encodes CASSAQGDTEAFF.

J is TRBJ2-7 and V is TRBV7-9; the match to TRBD2 covers 9 bases. Germline V lookup: CDR1 SEHNR, CDR2 FQNEAQ (reference sequence). CDR3 size: 15 residues. Germline trimming cut 5 bases from V and 3 bases from J; bases unmatched to any gene: 8. The chain's CDR3 is CASSLTIAGVYEQYF. As DNA, the CDR3 is TGTGCCAGCAGCCTCACCATAGCGGGAGTCTACGAGCAGTACTTC.

As DNA, the CDR3 is TGTGCCAGCAGTTTAACCGGGGTCGGGGCTTTCTTT. This translates into CASSLTGVGAFF. This rearrangement joins TRBV28 to TRBJ1-1, with D hard to call. The CDR3 is 12 amino acids. With 2 bases removed from V and 11 bases from J, the gap between germline ends came to 12 bases. Germline lookup yields CDR1 MDHEN and CDR2 SYDVKM.

This clone is deemed medium-sized by its frequency. This chain joins TRBV2 and TRBJ2-1, with D tentatively TRBD2 (6 bases). Germline CDR1 is SNHLY and CDR2 is FYNNEI. Trimming cost V 3 bases and J 3 bases, with 21 bases left between them. This CDR3 is 18 amino acids long. CDR3 sequence reads: CASSEPFAGSGYYNEQFF. For the CDR3, the DNA is TGTGCCAGCAGTGAGCCCTTCGCGGGGTCGGGATACTACAATGAGCAGTTCTTC.

The chain uses TRBV11-2 and TRBJ2-3; the match to TRBD2 covers 12 bases. Germline CDR1 reads SGHAT; CDR2 reads FQNNGV. Trimming cost V 3 bases and J 3 bases; bases outside gene matches: 4. The CDR3 runs to 16 residues. The CDR3 here is CASSFLAGGRTDTQYF. In DNA, the CDR3 is TGTGCCAGCAGCTTTCTAGCGGGAGGGCGGACAGATACGCAGTATTTT.

V gene TRBV5-1 combines with J gene TRBJ2-7, with 10 positions matching TRBD1. The V segment lost 4 bases and the J segment 6 bases; nucleotides outside the gene matches: 10. The germline V gene encodes CDR1 SGHRS and CDR2 YFSETQ. CDR3 length: 15 amino acids. Here the CDR3 DNA reads TGCGCCAGCAGCATGACCGGGACAGGGGTTCCCGAGCAGTACTTC. This sequence encodes CASSMTGTGVPEQYF.